Below, 3 T cell receptor beta chains from the same sample are listed, as sequenced in a study of blood T cell repertoires in COVID-19. The data were produced by immunoSEQ multiplex PCR, yet TCRdb's version contains in-frame clones alone and is incomplete. The sample shows over 200,000 clones, around three quarters of them seen only once. The specimen was peripheral blood. The receptors were sampled from a woman of 80 years or more with acute or convalescent COVID-19.

The rearrangement uses TRBV9 and TRBJ2-7; D gene ambiguous. Trimming removed 3 bases at V and 2 bases at J, with 12 bases between. The CDR3 covers 14 residues. CDR1 and CDR2 (germline): SGDLS, YYNGEE. The CDR3 DNA is TGTGCCAGCAGCGCCTCTACAGAAACCTACGAGCAGTACTTC. It encodes CASSASTETYEQYF.

The chain links TRBV29-1 to TRBJ2-1; D is perhaps TRBD1 (6 bases). V dropped 1 base and J dropped 12 bases, with 16 bases sitting between them. Germline CDR1 reads SQVTM; CDR2 reads ANQGSEA. The CDR3 runs 13 residues. The CDR3: CSVEVTQGRTQFF. CDR3 sequence (DNA): TGCAGCGTTGAAGTAACCCAGGGGCGTACGCAGTTCTTC.

The rearrangement links TRBV27 to TRBJ1-2; tentative D call: TRBD1 (5 bases). Trimming took off 6 bases at V and 2 bases at J, with 16 bases between the two ends. Germline V gene sequence: CDR1 MNHEY, CDR2 SMNVEV (reference sequence). The CDR3 sequence is 15 residues long. The DNA for the CDR3 is TGTGCCAGCAGCCGCACCGGACACTTCAACTATGGCTACACCTTC. Translation gives CASSRTGHFNYGYTF.